This T cell receptor beta chain was recorded in a study of OX40 agonist ivuxolimab in advanced cancers. Study results and caveats: Relative to CD4+ cells, CD8+ T cells on average had more expanded clones. Individuals who were partial responders at 0.1-3.0 mg/kg had clonal expansion that ranked among the lowest. Blood T cells, both CD4+ and CD8+, expanded clonally by week 6 at 0.1 to 3.0 mg/kg.

V trimming: 3 bases; J trimming: 6 bases; junction bases outside the gene matches: 2. The germline gives CDR1 SEHNR, CDR2 FQNEAQ (reference sequence). The CDR3 has 13 amino acids. As concerns this clone: The target antigen is unknown.

Clones were read by immunoSEQ multiplex PCR, and TCRdb kept only the in-frame ones, dropping some. The table includes tens of thousands of clones, approximately 90% detected once. This chain links TRBV7-9 with TRBJ2-4, with TRBD1 identical over 7 bases. The sequence came from an adult with an advanced solid tumor such as melanoma, head and neck, liver or kidney cancer. The material sequenced was CD4+ or CD8+ T cells sorted from blood, taken in a trial of the OX40 agonist ivuxolimab. The CDR3 bases are TGTGCCAGCAGCTTGGGGACAGCAAACATTCAGTACTTC. This sequence encodes CASSLGTANIQYF.